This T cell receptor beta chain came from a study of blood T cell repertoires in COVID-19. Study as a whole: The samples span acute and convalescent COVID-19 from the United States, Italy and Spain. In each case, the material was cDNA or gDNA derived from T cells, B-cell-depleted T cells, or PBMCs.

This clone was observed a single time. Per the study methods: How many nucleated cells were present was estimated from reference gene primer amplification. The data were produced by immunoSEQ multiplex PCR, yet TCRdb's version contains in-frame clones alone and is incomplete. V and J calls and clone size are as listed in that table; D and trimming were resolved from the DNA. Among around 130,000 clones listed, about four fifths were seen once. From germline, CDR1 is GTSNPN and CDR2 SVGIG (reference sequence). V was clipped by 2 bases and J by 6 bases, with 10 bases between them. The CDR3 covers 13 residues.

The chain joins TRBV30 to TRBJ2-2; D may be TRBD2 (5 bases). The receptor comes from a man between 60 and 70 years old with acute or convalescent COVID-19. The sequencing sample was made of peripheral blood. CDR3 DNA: TGTGCCTGGAGTAGAGGGCTAGCCGGGGAGCTGTTTTTT. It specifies CAWSRGLAGELFF.